The 5 T cell receptor beta chains below all came from one sample that was sequenced in a study of blood T cell repertoires in COVID-19. Method: immunoSEQ multiplex PCR; TCRdb's copy keeps in-frame clones and lacks some. Of 200,000 to 300,000 clones detected, around 87% appear once; the ten largest clones hold around 5%. Sample: peripheral blood. These receptor sequences come from a woman aged 55-75 years with COVID-19, enrolled during active disease.

CDR3 nucleotides: TGTGCCACCAGTGGAGTAGCGGGACGAGATACGCAGTATTTT. Its protein product is CATSGVAGRDTQYF. The rearrangement uses TRBV24-1 and TRBJ2-3; 8 bases map to TRBD2. Germline V CDR1 and CDR2: KGHDR, SFDVKD. The V segment lost 5 bases and the J segment 5 bases; nucleotides outside the gene matches: 5. The CDR3 runs to 14 residues.

The chain combines TRBV10-2 with TRBJ2-1; D not certain. CDR3 size: 12 residues. The ends were cut back, 0 bases at V and 11 bases at J, with 8 bases in the middle. CDR1 and CDR2 (germline): WSHSY, SAAADI. CDR3 nucleotides: TGCGCCAGCAGTGAGTCAGCCGCTAAGCAGTTCTTC. Its protein product is CASSESAAKQFF.

The chain combines TRBV29-1 with TRBJ2-1, with TRBD2 identical over 8 bases. The CDR3 consists of 17 residues. Germline trimming cut 3 bases from V and 0 bases from J; bases unmatched to any gene: 10. Germline V gene sequence: CDR1 SQVTM, CDR2 ANQGSEA. This chain's CDR3 is CSVDGTSGPLSYNEQFF. The DNA for the CDR3 is TGCAGCGTTGACGGGACTAGTGGGCCCCTCTCCTACAATGAGCAGTTCTTC.

The V and J genes are TRBV2 and TRBJ1-5, with 7 bases fitting TRBD1. Germline V gives CDR1 SNHLY, CDR2 FYNNEI. The J segment lost 6 bases and the V segment lost 3 bases, leaving 2 bases of the junction unmatched. The CDR3 runs 13 residues. For the CDR3, the DNA is TGTGCCAGCAGTGAGACAGGGCGTCAGCCCCAGCATTTT. Residues: CASSETGRQPQHF.

The V and J genes are TRBV4-3 and TRBJ2-1; 9 bases map to TRBD2. The V and J ends lost 4 bases and 2 bases, in that order; junction bases with no gene match: 6. Per germline, CDR1 LGHNA and CDR2 YSLEER. This CDR3 comprises 16 residues. The DNA for the CDR3 is TGCGCCAGCAGCCCCGGACTAGCGTATACCTACAATGAGCAGTTCTTC. Amino acids: CASSPGLAYTYNEQFF.